What follows are 21 T cell receptor beta chains derived from one specimen sequenced in a study of blood T cells in healthy people across ages. Combining a sample-barcoded 5' primer with a J-beta primer mix, a second PCR ran for about 7 to 11 cycles. TCRdb itself ran the 5' RACE reads through MiXCR, one entry per CDR3 protein. The sample includes 1.5 million or so distinct CDR3 sequences, approximately 43% of them seen just once. Source material: blood. The source is a woman aged 18-35 years in good health.

This clonotype showed up just a few times. The chain joins TRBV7-2 to TRBJ1-1, with 8 nucleotides matching TRBD1. This CDR3 is 13 amino acids long. V lost 5 bases to trimming and J lost 7 bases; unmatched junction nucleotides: 6. Germline lookup yields CDR1 SGHTA and CDR2 FQGNSA. The CDR3 nucleotides read TGTGCCAGCAGCCGAGGACAGGGTGGTGAAGCTTTCTTT. Encoded protein: CASSRGQGGEAFF.

This clonotype has a handful of counts. The rearrangement joins TRBV28 to TRBJ2-7, with 14 bases lining up with TRBD2. Germline values: CDR1 MDHEN, CDR2 SYDVKM. The CDR3 is 17 amino acids. Trimming removed 6 bases from V and 3 bases from J; junction bases left unmatched: 10. The CDR3, as DNA: TGTGCCAGCAGCGACCCCATCGGGACTAGCGGGAGCTACGAGCAGTACTTC. This sequence encodes CASSDPIGTSGSYEQYF.

This clonotype was found a few times. The chain couples TRBV7-2 to TRBJ2-3, with D unclear. Germline-derived CDR1 and CDR2 are SGHTA and FQGNSA. There are 14 residues in the CDR3. V was pared by 9 bases and J by 0 bases, with 13 bases between. This chain's CDR3 is CARSAYTSTDTQYF. In DNA form, the CDR3 reads TGTGCCAGAAGCGCGTACACTAGCACAGATACGCAGTATTTT.

The chain couples TRBV6-2 or TRBV6-3 to TRBJ2-1; 7 nucleotides agree with TRBD2. TRBJ2-7 matches the DNA end more closely, so the J call is doubtful. The V gene's germline CDR1 is MNHEY and CDR2 SVGEGT. The CDR3 consists of 15 residues. The CDR3, as DNA: TGTGCCAGCAGTCAGCGGGGCAGCTCCTACAATGAGCAGTACTTC. It translates to CASSQRGSSYNEQYF.

The V and J genes are TRBV12-3 or TRBV12-4 and TRBJ1-5; TRBD1 aligns across 7 bases. V trimming: 6 bases; J trimming: 9 bases; junction bases outside the gene matches: 8. The CDR3 totals 13 residues. The CDR3 spells CASRRTGEGPQHF. Here the CDR3 DNA reads TGTGCCAGCAGACGTACAGGGGAGGGGCCCCAGCATTTT.

Details on this clonotype: A read error may produce the germline difference seen at one junction end. The J gene is TRBJ2-3, the V gene TRBV7-2, with D possibly called TRBD1 or TRBD2 (5 bases each). Germline lookup yields CDR1 SGHTA and CDR2 FQGNSA. CDR3 size: 13 residues. CDR3 amino acids: CASSVVGVNTPYF. CDR3 in DNA: TGTGCCAGCAGCGTAGTGGGGGTCAACACGCCGTATTTT.

This clonotype was detected a few times. The gene calls are TRBV7-9 and TRBJ1-1, with D tentatively TRBD1 (6 bases). The CDR3 spans 13 residues. In germline, CDR1 is SEHNR, CDR2 FQNEAQ (reference sequence). V shed 9 bases and J shed 2 bases, with 13 bases lying between them. In DNA, the CDR3 is TGTGCCAGTTTACAGGGTTTAAACACTGAAGCTTTCTTT. The encoded protein is CASLQGLNTEAFF.

J is TRBJ2-2 and V is TRBV21-1; whether TRBD2, the table's D call, matches the DNA was not checked. TRBV21-1 is a listed pseudogene. This CDR3 has 14 amino acids. CDR3 nucleotide sequence: TGTGCCAGCAGCAAAGGACGCGGGGCCGGGGAGCTGTTTTTT. This sequence encodes CASSKGRGAGELFF.

Only a few counts were recorded for this clonotype. The V call is TRBV29-1, the J call TRBJ2-2, with 9 bases lining up with TRBD2. Germline V gene data show CDR1 as SQVTM and CDR2 as ANQGSEA. The CDR3 loop spans 14 amino acids. After removal of 5 bases from V and 6 bases from J, the junction contained 7 bases not matched to a gene. CDR3 residues: CSVPLSGGSGELFF. The CDR3 DNA follows: TGCAGCGTTCCCCTGAGCGGGGGGTCCGGGGAGCTGTTTTTT.

The chain carries TRBV12-3 or TRBV12-4 and TRBJ2-7; D uncertain. The CDR3 has 16 amino acids. Trimming cost V 5 bases and J 7 bases, with 24 bases left between them. The CDR3: CASSPSRGSSYNEQYF. The CDR3 nucleotides read TGTGCCAGCAGTCCTTCGAGAGGAAGTTCCTACAATGAGCAGTACTTC.

This clonotype appeared a few times. This sequence joins TRBV12-3 or TRBV12-4 and TRBJ2-5; D is undetermined. Trimming stripped 7 bases from V and 4 bases from J, with 16 bases between. This CDR3 is 14 amino acids long. The CDR3 DNA reads as TGTGCCAGCACCCTAGGGTATGTGGGAGAGACCCAGTACTTC. This translates into CASTLGYVGETQYF.

This chain connects TRBV19 to TRBJ2-7; 10 nucleotides match TRBD1. V lost 5 bases, J lost 0 bases, and 13 bases stayed unmatched. The CDR3 is 18 amino acids. Germline loops: CDR1 LNHDA, CDR2 SQIVND (reference sequence). The CDR3 region has the DNA TGTGCCAGTAGTGTCCGGGACAGGGGCCCAGATGCCTCCTACGAGCAGTACTTC. This codes for CASSVRDRGPDASYEQYF.

This clonotype was observed a few times. The chain recombines TRBV6-4 with TRBJ2-2; D is unclear. Deletions cut 7 bases from V and 5 bases from J, with 8 bases between. Germline V CDR1 and CDR2: MRHNA, SNTAGT. The CDR3 is made up of 12 amino acids. The CDR3 DNA is TGTGCCAGCACCTCCTTTACCGGGGAGCTGTTTTTT. Protein product: CASTSFTGELFF.

The rearrangement links TRBV29-1 to TRBJ2-5, with unresolved D. The germline CDR1 and CDR2 sequences are SQVTM and ANQGSEA. There are 13 residues in the CDR3. V gave up 4 bases and J gave up 1 base, with 10 bases separating them. Here the CDR3 reads CSVGSVLQETQYF. In DNA, the CDR3 is TGCAGCGTTGGGTCCGTTCTCCAAGAGACCCAGTACTTC. Full variable domain (outside the CDR3, taken from reference TRBV29-1 and TRBJ2-5): SAVISQKPSRDICQRGTSLTIQCQVDSQVTMMFWYRQQPGQSLTLIATANQGSEATYESGFVIDKFPISRPNLTFSTLTVSNMSPEDSSIYLCSVGSVLQETQYFGPGTRLLVL.

The rearrangement uses TRBV12-5 and TRBJ2-3, with 13 nucleotides matching TRBD2. This CDR3 region has 18 residues. CDR1 is LGHNT, CDR2 FRNRAP, per germline. V was pared by 5 bases and J by 1 base, with 9 bases of the junction left unmatched. This CDR3 is CASGHGLAGDVGTDTQYF. CDR3 nucleotide sequence: TGTGCTAGTGGTCACGGACTAGCGGGAGATGTGGGCACAGATACGCAGTATTTT.

The rearrangement uses TRBV24-1 and TRBJ1-6, with TRBD1 identical over 7 bases. Germline V gene lookup returns CDR1 KGHDR and CDR2 SFDVKD. The CDR3 consists of 15 residues. V lost 5 bases and J lost 8; bases outside the gene matches: 8. The CDR3 DNA follows: TGTGCCACCAGTGTCGGGACAGCTTTGGATTCACCCCTCCACTTT. Translation: CATSVGTALDSPLHF.

V and J are TRBV24-1 and TRBJ2-7; no reliable D call. This CDR3 comprises 13 residues. Trimming shortened V by 5 bases and J by 0 bases, and 7 bases separated the two germline ends. In germline, CDR1 is KGHDR, CDR2 SFDVKD. The CDR3 here is CATSGVNSYEQYF. The CDR3 nucleotides read TGTGCCACCAGTGGGGTAAACTCCTACGAGCAGTACTTC.

The J gene is TRBJ2-5, the V gene TRBV27, with 9 positions matching TRBD2. Per germline, CDR1 MNHEY and CDR2 SMNVEV (reference sequence). V lost 5 bases and J lost 11; bases outside the gene matches: 18. The CDR3 covers 16 residues. CDR3 amino acids: CASSPSAGGNYNEQYF. Here the CDR3 DNA reads TGTGCCAGCAGTCCTTCTGCGGGGGGGAATTACAATGAGCAGTACTTC.

The V and J genes are TRBV3-1 and TRBJ1-1; D gene ambiguous. The CDR3 has 13 amino acids. Germline CDR1 is LGHDT and CDR2 is YNNKEL (reference sequence). V lost 7 bases to trimming and J lost 0 bases, with 9 bases between them. The CDR3 spells CASNFGVNTEAFF. CDR3 nucleotides: TGTGCCAGCAATTTTGGGGTGAACACTGAAGCTTTCTTT.

This clonotype was picked up many times. One junction end disagrees with the germline gene, perhaps due to a read error. The CDR3 here is CASSLGGGGYNEQFF. The CDR3 DNA reads as TGCGCCAGCAGCTTGGGTGGCGGGGGCTACAATGAGCAGTTCTTC. The chain is built from TRBV7-2 and TRBJ2-1, with 7 nucleotides matching TRBD2. The CDR3 covers 15 residues. Germline V gene data show CDR1 as SGHTA and CDR2 as FQGNSA.

This chain uses TRBV12-5 with TRBJ2-3, with D possibly matching TRBD1 (6 bases). The CDR3 consists of 14 residues. Germline V lookup: CDR1 LGHNT, CDR2 FRNRAP. V was trimmed by 5 bases and J by 2 bases, leaving 11 bases between them. The CDR3 protein is CASGDWGHTDTQYF. In nucleotides, the CDR3 is TGTGCTAGTGGTGATTGGGGGCACACAGATACGCAGTATTTT.